These 18 T cell receptor beta chains originate from one sample sequenced in a study of T-cell memory formation after mild COVID-19. TCRdb re-analysed the 5' RACE reads in MiXCR, keeping a single row per CDR3 protein. The sample shows over 350,000 distinct CDR3 sequences, approximately 16% of them seen only once. The sequencing input was PBMCs or a T cell subset sorted from them (not recorded which). The receptors here all came from a man between 18 and 29 years old who had mild COVID-19 (a few samples of this study predate the infection). Cell type and time point are not known.

The chain combines TRBV5-1 with TRBJ2-2, with TRBD2 identical over 9 bases. Germline loops: CDR1 SGHRS, CDR2 YFSETQ. The CDR3 has 17 amino acids. The V segment lost 5 bases and the J segment 4 bases; nucleotides outside the gene matches: 12. The CDR3 nucleotides are TGCGCCAGCAGTCGGGCGCGGGGGGGCCCGGGCACCGGGGAGCTGTTTTTT. It codes for CASSRARGGPGTGELFF.

The rearrangement uses TRBV14 and TRBJ1-1, with TRBD1 matching over 8 bases. The V and J ends lost 4 bases and 4 bases, in that order; junction bases with no gene match: 8. The CDR3 is 15 amino acids. Germline CDR1 and CDR2: SGHDN and FVKESK. CDR3 region: CASSRHRGVSTEAFF. The CDR3 region has the DNA TGTGCCAGCAGCCGACACAGGGGGGTTAGCACTGAAGCTTTCTTT.

Of note for this clonotype: The CDR3 end shows no conserved phenylalanine or tryptophan, and so a read error is likely. The chain has TRBV15 and TRBJ1-1, with a weak D call TRBD1 (6 bases). Trimming pared 3 bases from V and 3 bases from J, leaving 11 bases between. The CDR3 runs to 14 residues. Germline CDR1 reads LNHNV; CDR2 reads YYDKDF (reference sequence). The CDR3 bases are TGTGCCACCAGCAGTCAAGGGGGTTACACTGAAGCTTTCTCT. It is translated as CATSSQGGYTEAFS.

The CDR3 protein is CASSLAGQDLNYGYTF. In DNA form, the CDR3 reads TGTGCCAGCAGCTTAGCGGGACAGGATCTTAACTATGGCTACACCTTC. The chain carries TRBV7-9 and TRBJ1-2; 8 bases match TRBD1. The CDR3 contains 16 residues. CDR1 is SEHNR and CDR2 is FQNEAQ in the germline V gene (reference sequence). J lost 1 base, V lost 0 bases, and 4 bases had no gene match.

The CDR3 region is CASSASTGGIQPQHF. The CDR3 DNA reads TGTGCCAGCAGCGCCTCGACAGGGGGCATTCAGCCCCAGCATTTT. The V gene is TRBV7-9, the J gene TRBJ1-5; TRBD1 matches at 10 bases. CDR1 is SEHNR, CDR2 FQNEAQ, per germline (reference sequence). With V trimmed by 5 bases and J by 6 bases, 7 bases remained unmatched. The length of the CDR3 is 15 residues.

This chain joins TRBV29-1 and TRBJ2-7; no clear D gene. V lost 2 bases and J lost 2, with 7 bases in between. The CDR3 has 12 residues. CDR1 and CDR2 from the germline V gene are SQVTM and ANQGSEA. The CDR3 DNA reads as TGCAGCGTTGAATCGGAAGCCTACGAGCAGTACTTC. Translation: CSVESEAYEQYF.

CDR3 sequence reads: CASSVEVENNEQFF. The CDR3 nucleotides are TGCGCCAGCAGCGTAGAGGTAGAAAACAATGAGCAGTTCTTC. V is TRBV5-1 and J is TRBJ2-1; D remains ambiguous. The germline CDR1 and CDR2 sequences are SGHRS and YFSETQ. There are 14 residues in the CDR3. V shed 4 bases and J shed 5 bases, with 13 bases lying between them.

The chain combines TRBV19 with TRBJ2-4, with D possibly TRBD2 on 5 matching bases. The CDR3 loop spans 12 amino acids. Per the germline V gene, CDR1 is LNHDA and CDR2 is SQIVND (reference sequence). V was trimmed by 3 bases and J by 6 bases, leaving 6 bases between them. CDR3 sequence (DNA): TGTGCCAGTAGTATGGAGGCAAACATTCAGTACTTC. Protein: CASSMEANIQYF.

CDR3 in DNA: TGTGCCAGCAGGGCTACAGGGGGCGCCTATGGCTACACCTTC. It yields the protein CASRATGGAYGYTF. The chain joins TRBV6-5 to TRBJ1-2; 9 nucleotides match TRBD1. Germline CDR1 reads MNHEY; CDR2 reads SVGAGI. The CDR3 extends over 14 amino acids. Germline trimming cut 6 bases from V and 4 bases from J; bases unmatched to any gene: 6.

In this sample, this clonotype turned up a few times. This chain joins TRBV29-1 and TRBJ2-3; D unclear. The CDR3 runs to 11 residues. Germline lookup yields CDR1 SQVTM and CDR2 ANQGSEA. The V end lost 5 bases, the J end lost 2 bases, and 5 bases lay between the germline ends. CDR3 region: CSVRFTDTQYF. The CDR3 DNA reads as TGCAGCGTTCGGTTCACAGATACGCAGTATTTT.

This rearrangement joins TRBV4-1 to TRBJ2-2; 8 bases agree with TRBD1. The CDR3 is 17 amino acids. J was trimmed by 0 bases and V by 8 bases; bases with no gene match: 11. The germline V gene has CDR1 MGHRA and CDR2 YSYEKL. The CDR3 loop reads CASGETGVLSNTGELFF. CDR3 nucleotide sequence: TGCGCCAGCGGCGAGACAGGGGTCTTATCGAACACCGGGGAGCTGTTTTTT.

This clonotype has more than one count but fewer than ten. The V call is TRBV5-1, the J call TRBJ2-3; TRBD2 matches 10 bases. V trimming: 7 bases; J trimming: 5 bases; junction bases outside the gene matches: 16. The CDR3 length is 17 residues. The germline V gene encodes CDR1 SGHRS and CDR2 YFSETQ. The CDR3 DNA sequence: TGCGCCAGCGGCGTCGGACCGGAGCGGGGGGGCTTAGATACGCAGTATTTT. This encodes CASGVGPERGGLDTQYF.

The rearrangement joins TRBV5-1 to TRBJ1-1; maybe TRBD1 (5 bases). The CDR3 is 16 residues long. CDR1 SGHRS and CDR2 YFSETQ come from the germline V gene. Trimming took 1 base from V and 0 from J, leaving 13 bases between them. The CDR3 protein is CASSLLAGTVNTEAFF. CDR3 DNA: TGCGCCAGCAGCTTGTTGGCAGGGACCGTGAACACTGAAGCTTTCTTT. The full variable domain, rest sourced from reference TRBV5-1 and TRBJ1-1, is KAGVTQTPRYLIKTRGQQVTLSCSPISGHRSVSWYQQTPGQGLQFLFEYFSETQRNKGNFPGRFSGRQFSNSRSEMNVSTLELGDSALYLCASSLLAGTVNTEAFFGQGTRLTVV.

This clonotype has just a few counts. V is TRBV3-1 and J is TRBJ2-7; TRBD2 agrees at 11 bases. V lost 1 base, J lost 2 bases, and 7 bases stayed unmatched. The V gene's germline CDR1 is LGHDT and CDR2 YNNKEL (reference sequence). The CDR3 has 17 residues. The DNA of the CDR3 is TGTGCCAGCAGCCAAGGTAGCCTAGCGGGGGGTCCCTACGAGCAGTACTTC. Its protein product is CASSQGSLAGGPYEQYF.

The DNA of the CDR3 is TGCGCCAGCAGCCCGAGGACAGGGTCTCGCTATGGCTACACCTTC. Translated: CASSPRTGSRYGYTF. This chain uses TRBV4-1 with TRBJ1-2; 8 nucleotides agree with TRBD1. V trimming: 4 bases; J trimming: 4 bases; junction bases outside the gene matches: 8. This CDR3 is 15 amino acids long. Germline values: CDR1 MGHRA, CDR2 YSYEKL.

V is TRBV5-1 and J is TRBJ2-1, with D tentatively TRBD1 or TRBD2 (5 bases each). CDR3 length equals 19 residues. Germline loops: CDR1 SGHRS, CDR2 YFSETQ. Trimming took 0 bases from V and 0 from J, leaving 19 bases between them. The CDR3 DNA reads TGCGCCAGCAGCTTGGATCCCTCCGGGACCTCGAGCTCCTACAATGAGCAGTTCTTC. It yields the protein CASSLDPSGTSSSYNEQFF.

The CDR3 is CATSGSSYNSPLHF. CDR3 in DNA: TGTGCCACCAGCGGGAGCTCCTATAATTCACCCCTCCACTTT. The V call is TRBV15, the J call TRBJ1-6; D is undetermined. The ends were cut back, 5 bases at V and 0 bases at J, with 5 bases in the middle. From germline, CDR1 is LNHNV and CDR2 YYDKDF (reference sequence). The CDR3 spans 14 residues.

The V and J genes are TRBV19 and TRBJ2-2; no clear D gene. Deletions cut 3 bases from V and 5 bases from J, with 10 bases between. This CDR3 region has 14 residues. CDR1 and CDR2 from the germline V gene are LNHDA and SQIVND (reference sequence). The CDR3 loop is CASSIPTDTGELFF. The CDR3 DNA follows: TGTGCCAGTAGTATTCCCACCGATACCGGGGAGCTGTTTTTT.